The table lists the clone carrying this T cell receptor beta chain with a count of one. Antigen unknown. V was pared by 0 bases and J by 2 bases, with 6 bases of the junction left unmatched. From germline, CDR1 is SGHRS and CDR2 YFSETQ. The CDR3 is 17 residues long. PCR used 60 Vbeta primers and 13 Jbeta primers. Produced via immunoSEQ multiplex PCR; TCRdb's table is partial and in-frame only. This repertoire shows about 180,000 clones, around 84% found once; its top ten account for about 1.3%. The data were obtained in a study of cytomegalovirus exposure and HLA in healthy donors. Study outcomes and limitations: Roughly even sequencing depth across donors was the assumption behind the presence/absence analyses. 164 TCR beta chains were listed as cytomegalovirus-associated. As a later analysis showed, a missense DCLRE1C variant was linked to trimming of TCR beta V- and J-genes. There were three CMV-associated chains whose specificity for CMV antigens was confirmed in vitro.

This chain connects TRBV5-1 to TRBJ2-1; 9 bases are shared with TRBD2. Material: PBMCs. The source is a girl aged 2-10 years in good health and CMV-seropositive. CDR3 DNA: TGCGCCAGCAGCTTGGAATCGGCGGGGGGGCCCTACAATGAGCAGTTCTTC. As protein: CASSLESAGGPYNEQFF. Filled out from reference TRBV5-1 and TRBJ2-1, the complete variable domain reads KAGVTQTPRYLIKTRGQQVTLSCSPISGHRSVSWYQQTPGQGLQFLFEYFSETQRNKGNFPGRFSGRQFSNSRSEMNVSTLELGDSALYLCASSLESAGGPYNEQFFGPGTRLTVL.